These T cell receptor beta chains were read from a single sample in a study of high-grade serous ovarian cancer treatment subgroups. TCRdb's table, derived via immunoSEQ multiplex PCR, lists solely in-frame clones and lacks some. The profile shows around 30,000 clones, approximately 79% of them singletons. Sequencing was performed on tumor tissue. These receptors originate from a human donor with high-grade serous ovarian cancer. Both conserved end residues are part of each CDR3. Fields, in order: clone size, V gene, CDR3 protein. Clone size, where shown, is once, few, many, or a class for clones that have expanded.

size: .
V: TRBV10-3
CDR3: CAISEPGSGGHEQYF

size: .
V: TRBV27
CDR3: CASSSPGKSSYNEQFF

size: .
V: TRBV10-2
CDR3: CASSGSAGGINEQFF

size: once
V: TRBV18
CDR3: CASSPGTGAYNSPLHF

size: .
V: TRBV9
CDR3: CASSTPFGTQYF

size: .
V: TRBV28
CDR3: CASTRRAPGANVLTF

size: .
V: TRBV10-1
CDR3: CASSVGGIFNEQFF

size: .
V: TRBV7-9
CDR3: CASSTGSDTQYF

size: .
V: TRBV11-1
CDR3: CASSFTTGTRSEKLFF

size: .
V: TRBV6-1
CDR3: CASIYRYAEAFF

size: .
V: TRBV11-3
CDR3: CASSASGRADTQYF

size: .
V: TRBV7-9
CDR3: CASPDIDGEQYF

size: .
V: TRBV27
CDR3: CASSLASGIGSVTDTQYF

size: .
V: TRBV6-4
CDR3: CASSTSGGADTQYF

size: .
V: TRBV5-1
CDR3: CASSLDGRSNNEQFF

size: .
V: TRBV18
CDR3: CASSPEGSGNTIYF

size: .
V: TRBV6-5
CDR3: CASSYDRGSYNEQFF

size: .
V: TRBV6-5
CDR3: CAASLHSQGTQYF

size: .
V: TRBV19
CDR3: CASSIVVGYSYEQYF

size: .
V: TRBV30
CDR3: CAWSANRGGNTIYF

size: once
V: TRBV5-4
CDR3: CASSLRKGGRHSPLHF

size: .
V: TRBV19
CDR3: CASSIVLGAHSTDTQYF